This paragraph covers one TCR beta chain sequence. Its antigen is unidentified. V lost 3 bases and J lost 0, with 14 bases in between. Germline CDR1 SGHRS, CDR2 YFSETQ. The CDR3 loop spans 16 amino acids. With a J-beta primer mix and a sample-barcoded 5' primer, a second PCR ran about 7 to 12 cycles. TCRdb reanalysed the 5' RACE reads using MiXCR and keeps one entry per CDR3 protein. The sample carries over 1.5 million distinct CDR3 sequences, 49% recorded once. This record belongs to a study of blood T cells in healthy people across ages. Study at large: There was about one barcoded beta molecule captured by template switching per two T cells.

Study-level findings and limits: Among T cells, TCR beta diversity per million cells dropped roughly linearly as age rose.

The sample comprised blood. This chain joins TRBV5-1 and TRBJ2-3; D perhaps matches TRBD2 (6 bases). This TCR came from a woman aged 40-49 years in good health. CDR3: CASSYPGTSSTDTQYF. The CDR3 bases are TGCGCCAGCAGCTACCCCGGGACTTCTAGCACAGATACGCAGTATTTT.